The next 22 T cell receptor beta chains were all read from a single sample in a study of beta chain features in type 1 diabetes. Sequenced material consisted of expressed TCRB transcripts (all of the isolated RNA was reverse transcribed). Using immunoSEQ multiplex PCR, the repertoire was profiled, and TCRdb retains in-frame clones only, with some absent. Counted here are about 160,000 clones, approximately 10% occurring once; the ten biggest clones make up 0.65% to 0.9%. The antigens for these receptors are not known. Study-level points and caveats: TCRB CDR3 length was moderately but significantly reduced in all four CD4+ subsets of Type 1 diabetes patients.

The sequenced sample was central memory CD4+ T cells from blood. These receptors originate from a woman in her thirties with type 1 diabetes.

This chain connects TRBV19 to TRBJ2-7, with 7 bases fitting TRBD1. Germline CDR1 LNHDA, CDR2 SQIVND (reference sequence). V gave up 1 base and J gave up 6 bases; unmatched junction bases: 9. The CDR3 is 15 residues long. The CDR3 reads CASSIAGNRGGEQYF. The CDR3 region has the DNA TGTGCCAGTAGTATAGCCGGAAACAGGGGTGGCGAGCAGTACTTC.

The chain is built from TRBV28 and TRBJ2-7, with a possible D match to TRBD2 (6 bases). The CDR3 has 15 amino acids. The germline gives CDR1 MDHEN, CDR2 SYDVKM. The V end was cut by 5 bases, the J end by 8 bases, with 22 bases between. Written as DNA, the CDR3 is TGTGCCAGCAGTCCCCCGCGGGGCAGGGAAAGTAAGCAGTACTTC. Its protein product is CASSPPRGRESKQYF.

The rearrangement uses TRBV19 and TRBJ1-1; no definite D call. Looked up from germline, CDR1 is LNHDA and CDR2 is SQIVND (reference sequence). V shed 3 bases and J shed 4 bases, with 9 bases lying between them. This CDR3 has 13 residues. The CDR3 nucleotides read TGTGCCAGTAGTATCGGGGTTATCACTGAAGCTTTCTTT. This gives the protein CASSIGVITEAFF.

The chain combines TRBV19 with TRBJ1-2, with D unresolved. Trimming shortened V by 6 bases and J by 3 bases, and 11 bases separated the two germline ends. Germline V CDR1 and CDR2: LNHDA, SQIVND (reference sequence). This CDR3 region has 13 residues. The CDR3 loop is CASSLGQYYGYTF. CDR3 nucleotide sequence: TGTGCCAGTAGCCTAGGCCAGTACTATGGCTACACCTTC.

This clone has more than one count but fewer than ten. This chain connects TRBV20-1 to TRBJ1-2, with TRBD1 matching over 10 bases. The CDR3 is made up of 11 amino acids. Trimming at V came to 5 bases and at J to 7 bases, leaving 1 base not matched to a gene. Germline-derived CDR1 and CDR2 are DFQATT and SNEGSKA (reference sequence). The CDR3 nucleotides are TGCAGTGCTGACAGGGGGCTTGGCTACACCTTC. This sequence encodes CSADRGLGYTF.

This clone was picked up a small number of times. The rearrangement links TRBV4-1 to TRBJ1-2; weak D call: TRBD1 (5 bases). The CDR3 has 13 residues. V lost 2 bases and J lost 6, with 10 bases in between. Per the germline V gene, CDR1 is MGHRA and CDR2 is YSYEKL. Here the CDR3 DNA reads TGCGCCAGCAGCCAATCAGGGAAGGATGGCTACACCTTC. Its translation is CASSQSGKDGYTF.

The chain has TRBV28 and TRBJ1-2; D remains unclear. The V and J ends lost 8 bases and 2 bases respectively, with 15 bases between them. The CDR3 covers 14 residues. CDR1 is MDHEN, CDR2 SYDVKM, per germline. CDR3 bases: TGTGCCAGCGGTTCAATCTCCGGGAACTATGGCTACACCTTC. This translates into CASGSISGNYGYTF.

This chain joins TRBV7-9 and TRBJ1-2; possibly TRBD1 for D (5 bases). Per germline, CDR1 SEHNR and CDR2 FQNEAQ (reference sequence). The CDR3 is made up of 13 amino acids. The ends were cut back, 3 bases at V and 7 bases at J, with 12 bases in the middle. In DNA form, the CDR3 reads TGTGCCAGCAGCTTCGGGCAGGGTGGTGGCTACACCTTC. Translation: CASSFGQGGGYTF.

The rearrangement uses TRBV28 and TRBJ1-2; 9 positions match TRBD1. CDR3 size: 12 residues. CDR1 is MDHEN and CDR2 is SYDVKM in the germline V gene. The ends lost 8 bases at V and 8 bases at J; junction bases unmatched: 6. CDR3 loop: CASGYRGLGYTF. CDR3 DNA sequence: TGTGCCAGCGGTTACAGGGGGCTAGGCTACACCTTC.

There are a few counts of this clone. The chain carries TRBV11-2 and TRBJ1-4, with D possibly matching TRBD1 (6 bases). Trimming stripped 2 bases from V and 6 bases from J, with 10 bases between. This CDR3 spans 14 amino acids. The germline V gene encodes CDR1 SGHAT and CDR2 FQNNGV. The CDR3 region is CASSLRTADEKLFF. The CDR3, as DNA: TGTGCCAGCAGCTTAAGGACAGCGGATGAAAAACTGTTTTTT. The full variable domain, its missing parts supplied by reference TRBV11-2 and TRBJ1-4, is EAGVAQSPRYKIIEKRQSVAFWCNPISGHATLYWYQQILGQGPKLLIQFQNNGVVDDSQLPKDRFSAERLKGVDSTLKIQPAKLEDSAVYLCASSLRTADEKLFFGSGTQLSVL.

This clone occurred a few times. V usage is TRBV27 and J usage is TRBJ2-3; possibly TRBD2 for D (5 bases). The V end lost 5 bases, the J end lost 5 bases, and 20 bases lay between the germline ends. The CDR3 spans 16 residues. From germline, CDR1 is MNHEY and CDR2 SMNVEV (reference sequence). This chain's CDR3 is CASSPRLTVIVDTQYF. Here the CDR3 DNA reads TGTGCCAGCAGTCCCCGACTAACAGTGATAGTAGATACGCAGTATTTT.

In its sample, this clone was seen a few times. V gene TRBV30 combines with J gene TRBJ2-3; TRBD2 might be the D (5 bases). The V gene's germline CDR1 is GTSNPN and CDR2 SVGIG (reference sequence). This CDR3 spans 14 amino acids. V was trimmed by 3 bases and J by 1 base, leaving 11 bases between them. In nucleotides, the CDR3 is TGTGCCTGGAGGAAAGTCGGGGGCACAGATACGCAGTATTTT. Translating gives CAWRKVGGTDTQYF.

This clone was detected only a few times. J is TRBJ2-7 and V is TRBV11-2, with 9 bases matching TRBD2. CDR3 length: 14 amino acids. From germline, CDR1 is SGHAT and CDR2 FQNNGV. J lost 6 bases, V lost 3 bases, and 6 bases had no gene match. The CDR3 spells CASSLSSGSPEQYF. In DNA, the CDR3 is TGTGCCAGCAGCTTGAGTAGCGGGAGTCCCGAGCAGTACTTC.

This clone occurred a few times. The chain links TRBV2 to TRBJ2-3, with 8 bases lining up with TRBD2. With V trimmed by 5 bases and J by 3 bases, 13 bases remained unmatched. The CDR3 has 17 amino acids. CDR1 and CDR2 from the germline V gene are SNHLY and FYNNEI. CDR3 nucleotides: TGTGCCAGCAGTCCGGGACTAGGGGGTTTGCGTACAGATACGCAGTATTTT. Protein: CASSPGLGGLRTDTQYF.

This chain links TRBV7-9 with TRBJ2-7; 7 bases fit TRBD2. Germline V lookup: CDR1 SEHNR, CDR2 FQNEAQ (reference sequence). The junction had 7 bases not matched to a gene; V was cut back by 5 bases and J by 6 bases. This CDR3 has 13 residues. CDR3 region: CASSQESGVEQYF. DNA of the CDR3: TGTGCCAGCAGCCAAGAAAGCGGGGTCGAGCAGTACTTC. Complete variable domain (other parts from reference TRBV7-9 and TRBJ2-7): DTGVSQNPRHKITKRGQNVTFRCDPISEHNRLYWYRQTLGQGPEFLTYFQNEAQLEKSRLLSDRFSAERPKGSFSTLEIQRTEQGDSAMYLCASSQESGVEQYFGPGTRLTVT.

The rearrangement uses TRBV9 and TRBJ1-2, with TRBD1 matching over 10 bases. This CDR3 is built from 14 residues. Germline loops: CDR1 SGDLS, CDR2 YYNGEE. V lost 4 bases to trimming and J lost 4 bases; unmatched junction nucleotides: 4. CDR3 sequence: CASSSGQGGYGYTF. Written as DNA, the CDR3 is TGTGCCAGCAGCTCCGGACAGGGGGGCTATGGCTACACCTTC.

This clone was counted ten times or more. The CDR3 reads CASSVGLYEQYF. The CDR3 region has the DNA TGTGCCAGCAGCGTCGGTCTCTACGAGCAGTACTTC. The rearrangement uses TRBV9 and TRBJ2-7; D uncertain. Germline V CDR1 and CDR2: SGDLS, YYNGEE. The CDR3 contains 12 residues. With 2 bases removed from V and 3 bases from J, the gap between germline ends came to 6 bases.

The DNA for the CDR3 is TGTGCCAGCAGCGACCGACAGGGGCTTGGAAACATTCAGTACTTC. Translating gives CASSDRQGLGNIQYF. This sequence joins TRBV9 and TRBJ2-4; TRBD1 agrees at 8 bases. Trimming at V came to 3 bases and at J to 6 bases, leaving 8 bases not matched to a gene. CDR3 size: 15 residues. Germline CDR1 SGDLS, CDR2 YYNGEE.

V gene TRBV28 combines with J gene TRBJ1-1; TRBD1 agrees at 9 bases. The CDR3 covers 14 residues. Germline values: CDR1 MDHEN, CDR2 SYDVKM. Unmatched junction bases numbered 8, after V lost 6 bases and J lost 6 bases. CDR3 nucleotide sequence: TGTGCCAGCAGCACATTGACAGGGGGGGCTGAAGCTTTCTTT. Amino acid sequence: CASSTLTGGAEAFF.

The table lists this clone with a few counts. The CDR3 nucleotides read TGTGCCAGCAGCGTAGATGATAATAGCGGGAGCTACAATGAGCAGTTCTTC. Translating gives CASSVDDNSGSYNEQFF. J is TRBJ2-1 and V is TRBV9; 9 nucleotides align to TRBD2. CDR1 is SGDLS and CDR2 is YYNGEE in the germline V gene. This CDR3 has 17 amino acids. The V and J ends lost 0 bases and 3 bases, in that order; junction bases with no gene match: 7.

The CDR3 is CASSWWEGYTF. In DNA form, the CDR3 reads TGTGCCAGCAGTTGGTGGGAGGGCTACACCTTC. The rearrangement uses TRBV2 and TRBJ1-2; no clear D gene. The length of the CDR3 is 11 residues. CDR1 SNHLY and CDR2 FYNNEI come from the germline V gene. V dropped 5 bases and J dropped 8 bases, with 9 bases sitting between them.

J is TRBJ2-5 and V is TRBV6-5, with a possible D match to TRBD2 (6 bases). This CDR3 is 16 amino acids long. Germline loops: CDR1 MNHEY, CDR2 SVGAGI. V lost 0 bases and J lost 4, with 15 bases in between. In DNA, the CDR3 is TGTGCCAGCAGTTACTCCCGCGCTGGAGGGAGAGAGACCCAGTACTTC. The encoded protein is CASSYSRAGGRETQYF.